This TCR beta chain comes out of a study of blood T cell repertoires in COVID-19. The wider study: Samples representing acute and convalescent COVID-19 were sourced from the United States, Italy and Spain. Sample material is recorded as cDNA or gDNA derived from T cells, B-cell-depleted T cells, or PBMCs.

Authors' methods: Reference gene primer amplification gave nucleated cell count estimates. TCRdb keeps only in-frame clones here, not all; method: immunoSEQ multiplex PCR. V, J and clone size derive from that table, while D and trimming were established from the DNA sequence. Counted here are 86,000 or so clones, approximately 79% occurring once; the ten biggest clones make up approximately 10%. Germline assignment: CDR1 KGHSH and CDR2 LQKENI. CDR3 size: 14 residues. With 0 bases removed from V and 8 bases from J, the gap between germline ends came to 11 bases. This clone was seen only a few times. The source is a man aged 65 to 79 with acute or convalescent COVID-19. Sequencing was done on a sample of peripheral blood. The rearrangement links TRBV18 to TRBJ2-1; perhaps TRBD1 as D (5 bases). Written as DNA, the CDR3 is TGTGCCAGCTCACCACCGCAGGGTAGGCATGAGCAGTTCTTC. This translates into CASSPPQGRHEQFF.